This T cell receptor beta chain emerged from a study of blood T cell repertoires in COVID-19. About the study: Specimens from acute and convalescent COVID-19 originated in the United States, Italy and Spain. T cells, B-cell-depleted T cells, or PBMCs supplied cDNA or gDNA.

Study processing details: Cell counts per sample came from amplifying reference gene primers. The assay was immunoSEQ multiplex PCR, and TCRdb's table has in-frame clones only and misses some. For V, J and clone size, that table is used; D and trimming come from the DNA. There are hundreds of thousands of clones in the sample; 89% occur only once, and 0.9% lies in the top ten. Patients from Seattle were sampled longitudinally, starting during active infection. Trimming removed 11 bases at V and 2 bases at J, with 21 bases between. Germline assignment: CDR1 LNHDA and CDR2 SQIVND (reference sequence). The CDR3 spans 15 residues.

The rearrangement uses TRBV19 and TRBJ1-2, with D possibly being TRBD1 (6 bases). Sequencing was carried out using peripheral blood. The clonotype originates from a man aged 18 to 30 with COVID-19, enrolled during active disease. The CDR3, as DNA: TGTGCCTCCCAGCGGTATGGGGGCCCAAACTATGGCTACACCTTC. Translation gives CASQRYGGPNYGYTF.